These T cell receptor beta chains were read from a single sample in a study of blood T cell repertoires in COVID-19. Method: immunoSEQ multiplex PCR; TCRdb's copy keeps in-frame clones and lacks some. The sample yields just over 150,000 clones, over 70% seen once. The material sequenced was peripheral blood. The receptors derive from a man aged 55 to 69 with acute or convalescent COVID-19. Each CDR3 is given with its conserved first and last residue. Each record gives: D gene, clone size, V gene, J gene, CDR3 DNA, CDR3 protein. A D gene is named only where the DNA matches it firmly. Not all rows give a size; the values are once, few, many and, for expanded clones, a class.

d_call: TRBD2; clone_size: .; v_call: TRBV9; j_call: TRBJ2-3; cdr3_nt: TGTGCCAGCAGCGAATCCCTAGCGGGGGGAGCAGATACGCAGTATTTT; cdr3_aa: CASSESLAGGADTQYF
d_call: TRBD1; clone_size: .; v_call: TRBV24-1; j_call: TRBJ2-7; cdr3_nt: TGTGCCACCAGTGGGGCCAGGGGGACCTACGAGCAGTACTTC; cdr3_aa: CATSGARGTYEQYF
d_call: TRBD1; clone_size: few; v_call: TRBV5-4; j_call: TRBJ1-2; cdr3_nt: TGTGCCAGCAGCCCAGGGACAGGGGCTCTCTATGGCTACACCTTC; cdr3_aa: CASSPGTGALYGYTF
d_call: TRBD1; clone_size: .; v_call: TRBV28; j_call: TRBJ2-5; cdr3_nt: TGTGCCAGCAGACGGACAGGGGGTGGAGAGACCCAGTACTTC; cdr3_aa: CASRRTGGGETQYF
d_call: TRBD2; clone_size: .; v_call: TRBV27; j_call: TRBJ2-7; cdr3_nt: TGTGCCAGTAAACAAGGGGTAGCGGGGTGGTACGAGCAGTACTTC; cdr3_aa: CASKQGVAGWYEQYF
d_call: .; clone_size: few; v_call: TRBV7-9; j_call: TRBJ2-1; cdr3_nt: TGTGCCAGCAGCTCAACCAGGGGAAATGTGAATGAGCAGTTCTTC; cdr3_aa: CASSSTRGNVNEQFF
d_call: TRBD2; clone_size: .; v_call: TRBV24-1; j_call: TRBJ2-1; cdr3_nt: TGTGCCACCAGTGACCTCACTAGCGGGAGTGTAAATGAGCAGTTCTTC; cdr3_aa: CATSDLTSGSVNEQFF
d_call: TRBD1; clone_size: .; v_call: TRBV6-5; j_call: TRBJ2-2; cdr3_nt: TGTGCCAGCAGAGGGGACAGGGGGATCGCCGGGGAGCTGTTTTTT; cdr3_aa: CASRGDRGIAGELFF
d_call: .; clone_size: .; v_call: TRBV7-9; j_call: TRBJ1-5; cdr3_nt: TGTGCCAGCAGCTTAGGACAGGTCAATCAGCCCCAGCATTTT; cdr3_aa: CASSLGQVNQPQHF
d_call: .; clone_size: .; v_call: TRBV6-2/TRBV6-3; j_call: TRBJ2-3; cdr3_nt: TGTGCCAGCAGTTACTTCCCCGCGGAAAGGTCTGTCACAGATACGCAGTATTTT; cdr3_aa: CASSYFPAERSVTDTQYF
d_call: TRBD1; clone_size: .; v_call: TRBV28; j_call: TRBJ1-1; cdr3_nt: TGTGCCAGCAGTCCTATTTGGACAGGCGCACACACTGAAGCTTTCTTT; cdr3_aa: CASSPIWTGAHTEAFF